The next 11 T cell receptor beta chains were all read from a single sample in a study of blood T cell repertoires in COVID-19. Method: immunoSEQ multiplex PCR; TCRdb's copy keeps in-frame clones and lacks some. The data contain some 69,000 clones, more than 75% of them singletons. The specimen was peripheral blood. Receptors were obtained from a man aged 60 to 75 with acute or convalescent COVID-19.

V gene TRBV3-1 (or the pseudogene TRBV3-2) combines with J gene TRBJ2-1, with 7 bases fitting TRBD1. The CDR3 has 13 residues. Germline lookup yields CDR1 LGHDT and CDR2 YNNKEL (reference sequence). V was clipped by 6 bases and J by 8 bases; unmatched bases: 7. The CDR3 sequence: CASSLDRNHEQFF. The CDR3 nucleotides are TGTGCCAGCAGTCTGGACAGGAACCATGAGCAGTTCTTC.

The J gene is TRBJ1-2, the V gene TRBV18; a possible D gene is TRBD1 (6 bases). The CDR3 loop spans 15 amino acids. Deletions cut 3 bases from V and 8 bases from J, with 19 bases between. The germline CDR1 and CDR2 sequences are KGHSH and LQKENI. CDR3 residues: CASSPVGGANRGYTF. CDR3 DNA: TGTGCCAGCTCACCCGTCGGGGGGGCTAATCGGGGCTACACCTTC.

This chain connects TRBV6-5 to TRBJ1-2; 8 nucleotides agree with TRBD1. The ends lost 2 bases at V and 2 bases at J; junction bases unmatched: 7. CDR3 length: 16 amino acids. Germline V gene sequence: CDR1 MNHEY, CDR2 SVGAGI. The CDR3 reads CASSYIGQGLNYGYTF. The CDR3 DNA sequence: TGTGCCAGCAGTTACATTGGACAGGGCTTGAACTATGGCTACACCTTC.

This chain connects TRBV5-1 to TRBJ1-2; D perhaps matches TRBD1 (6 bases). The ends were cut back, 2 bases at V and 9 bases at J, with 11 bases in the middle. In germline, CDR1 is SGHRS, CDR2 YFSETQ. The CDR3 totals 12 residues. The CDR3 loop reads CASSFGDTSYTF. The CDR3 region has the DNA TGCGCCAGCAGCTTTGGGGACACAAGCTACACCTTC.

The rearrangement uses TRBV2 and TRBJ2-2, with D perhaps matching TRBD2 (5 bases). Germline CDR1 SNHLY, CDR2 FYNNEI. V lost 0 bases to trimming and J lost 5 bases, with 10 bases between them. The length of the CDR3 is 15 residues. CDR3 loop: CASSEAAGETGELFF. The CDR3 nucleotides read TGTGCCAGCAGTGAAGCGGCTGGGGAGACCGGGGAGCTGTTTTTT.

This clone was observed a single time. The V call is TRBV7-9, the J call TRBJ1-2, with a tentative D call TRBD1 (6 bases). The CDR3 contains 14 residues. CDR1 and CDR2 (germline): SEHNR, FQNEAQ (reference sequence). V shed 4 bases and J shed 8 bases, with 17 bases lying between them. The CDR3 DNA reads TGTGCCAGCAGCTACTCCCGGGGGGGGCAAGGCTACACCTTC. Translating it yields CASSYSRGGQGYTF.

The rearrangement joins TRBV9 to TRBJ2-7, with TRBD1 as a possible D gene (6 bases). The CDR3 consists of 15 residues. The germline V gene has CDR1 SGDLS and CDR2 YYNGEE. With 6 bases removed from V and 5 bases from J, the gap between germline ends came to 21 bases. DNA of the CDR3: TGTGCCAGCACCGTGTCGGTCGAAGGGGGTCACGAGCAGTACTTC. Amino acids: CASTVSVEGGHEQYF.

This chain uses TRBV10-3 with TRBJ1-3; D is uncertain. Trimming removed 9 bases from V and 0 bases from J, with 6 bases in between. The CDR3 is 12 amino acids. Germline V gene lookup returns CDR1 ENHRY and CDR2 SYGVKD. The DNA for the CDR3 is TGTGCCATTGGGAGCTCTGGAAACACCATATATTTT. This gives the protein CAIGSSGNTIYF.

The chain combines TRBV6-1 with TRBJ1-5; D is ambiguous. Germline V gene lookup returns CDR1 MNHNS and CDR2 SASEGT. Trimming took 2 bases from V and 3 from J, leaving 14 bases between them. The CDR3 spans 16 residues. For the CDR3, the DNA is TGTGCCAGCAGTGAACCGGGAGGGATATCCAATCAGCCCCAGCATTTT. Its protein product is CASSEPGGISNQPQHF.

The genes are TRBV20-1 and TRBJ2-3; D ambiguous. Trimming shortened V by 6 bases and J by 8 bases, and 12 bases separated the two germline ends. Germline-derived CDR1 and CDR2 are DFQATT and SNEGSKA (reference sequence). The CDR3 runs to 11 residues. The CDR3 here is CSAPTVPTQYF. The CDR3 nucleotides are TGCAGTGCGCCTACAGTGCCTACGCAGTATTTT.

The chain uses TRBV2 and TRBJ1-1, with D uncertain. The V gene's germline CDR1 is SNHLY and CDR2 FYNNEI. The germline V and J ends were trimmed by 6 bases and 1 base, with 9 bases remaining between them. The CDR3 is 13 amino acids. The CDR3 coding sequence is TGTGCCAGCAGCCTTGACACGAACACTGAAGCTTTCTTT. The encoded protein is CASSLDTNTEAFF. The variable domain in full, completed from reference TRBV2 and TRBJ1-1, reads EPEVTQTPSHQVTQMGQEVILRCVPISNHLYFYWYRQILGQKVEFLVSFYNNEISEKSEIFDDQFSVERPDGSNFTLKIRSTKLEDSAMYFCASSLDTNTEAFFGQGTRLTVV.